This T cell receptor (beta chain) originates from a study of T cell changes during pregnancy in multiple sclerosis. The CDR3 consists of 17 residues. Per the germline V gene, CDR1 is MNHNS and CDR2 is SASEGT. The germline V and J ends were trimmed by 2 bases and 2 bases, with 19 bases remaining between them. Assay used: immunoSEQ multiplex PCR; TCRdb lists only in-frame clones, some missing. The sample has tens of thousands of clones; approximately 94% are singletons. The clonotype comes from a female donor with multiple sclerosis, enrolled in a pregnancy study. The starting material was CD4+ T cells from peripheral blood mononuclear cells, obtained in the third trimester of pregnancy. The chain uses TRBV6-1 and TRBJ2-7; D is possibly TRBD2 (5 bases). The CDR3 DNA reads as TGTGCCAGCAGTGAACGAACATTTTCCAAGGGAGCCTACGAGCAGTACTTC. Its protein product is CASSERTFSKGAYEQYF.